These 17 T cell receptor beta chains came from one sample sequenced in a study of blood T cell repertoires in COVID-19. Some clones are missing from TCRdb's copy, which holds only in-frame ones; the method was immunoSEQ multiplex PCR. The sample holds some 300,000 clones, roughly 87% seen once. Input material: peripheral blood. The receptors here all came from a man aged 18 to 29 with active or convalescent COVID-19.

This clone was seen only once. The V and J genes are TRBV24-1 and TRBJ2-7, with 12 bases identical to TRBD2. Germline CDR1 is KGHDR and CDR2 is SFDVKD. Losses at the gene ends were 7 bases for V and 5 bases for J; bases not matched to a gene: 5. The CDR3 has 14 amino acids. CDR3: CATSLAGGPDEQYF. The DNA for the CDR3 is TGTGCCACCAGCCTAGCGGGAGGGCCTGACGAGCAGTACTTC.

This chain's CDR3 is CASSVGGGFGYTF. The CDR3 coding sequence is TGTGCCAGCAGCGTAGGTGGGGGCTTTGGCTACACCTTC. The chain employs TRBV9 and TRBJ1-2, with D possibly matching TRBD1 (6 bases). CDR3 length: 13 residues. Germline V gene sequence: CDR1 SGDLS, CDR2 YYNGEE. V lost 0 bases and J 7 bases, leaving 10 bases between the germline ends.

The chain has TRBV27 and TRBJ1-5; 9 positions agree with TRBD1. CDR3 length: 14 amino acids. Germline values: CDR1 MNHEY, CDR2 SMNVEV (reference sequence). With V trimmed by 5 bases and J by 3 bases, 2 bases remained unmatched. The CDR3 spells CASSGQGHNQPQHF. The CDR3 nucleotides are TGTGCCAGCAGTGGACAGGGGCACAATCAGCCCCAGCATTTT.

V gene TRBV19 combines with J gene TRBJ2-2, with D unclear. Trimming removed 3 bases from V and 4 bases from J, with 9 bases in between. CDR3 length equals 14 residues. CDR1 and CDR2 from the germline V gene are LNHDA and SQIVND (reference sequence). This chain's CDR3 is CASSIFASTGELFF. The CDR3 DNA follows: TGTGCCAGTAGTATTTTTGCTAGCACCGGGGAGCTGTTTTTT.

The chain joins TRBV4-1 to TRBJ2-3; D gene uncertain. The CDR3 sequence is 14 residues long. V lost 0 bases and J 2 bases, leaving 6 bases between the germline ends. Germline CDR1 is MGHRA and CDR2 is YSYEKL. Written as DNA, the CDR3 is TGCGCCAGCAGCCAAGATAAAGCCACAGATACGCAGTATTTT. Protein: CASSQDKATDTQYF.

The genes are TRBV24-1 and TRBJ2-5, with D perhaps TRBD1 (5 bases). From germline, CDR1 is KGHDR and CDR2 SFDVKD. The CDR3 extends over 16 amino acids. The V end lost 6 bases, the J end lost 5 bases, and 21 bases lay between the germline ends. The DNA of the CDR3 is TGTGCCACCAGTAGAGCCAGGGCGATGTTCGGGGAGACCCAGTACTTC. This codes for CATSRARAMFGETQYF.

This sequence joins TRBV3-1 (or the pseudogene TRBV3-2) and TRBJ1-2; D unresolved. Germline loops: CDR1 LGHDT, CDR2 YNNKEL (reference sequence). The CDR3 has 15 residues. V was cut by 1 base and J by 1 base, with 10 bases left in between. In DNA, the CDR3 is TGTGCCAGCAGCCAAGGTGAGAGGGATAACTATGGCTACACCTTC. It codes for CASSQGERDNYGYTF.

This clone was counted between two and nine times. The CDR3: CASRAGTSGIYEQYF. The CDR3 region has the DNA TGTGCCAGCAGGGCCGGGACTAGCGGAATCTACGAGCAGTACTTC. The rearrangement uses TRBV3-1 (or the pseudogene TRBV3-2) and TRBJ2-7, with 11 bases matching TRBD2. The CDR3 covers 15 residues. Per germline, CDR1 LGHDT and CDR2 YNNKEL (reference sequence). Trimming cost V 6 bases and J 3 bases; bases outside gene matches: 7.

This rearrangement joins TRBV12-3 or TRBV12-4 to TRBJ2-1; D possibly corresponds to TRBD2 (5 bases). V dropped 4 bases and J dropped 9 bases, with 10 bases sitting between them. The CDR3 is made up of 12 amino acids. CDR3 sequence reads: CASSSSGIEQFF. CDR3 DNA: TGTGCCAGCAGTTCCAGCGGAATTGAGCAGTTCTTC.

The chain links TRBV15 to TRBJ1-2; TRBD1 agrees at 7 bases. The CDR3 loop spans 16 amino acids. After removal of 0 bases from V and 4 bases from J, the junction contained 8 bases not matched to a gene. Germline CDR1 LNHNV, CDR2 YYDKDF (reference sequence). CDR3 sequence: CATSRDRTGASYGYTF. CDR3 DNA sequence: TGTGCCACCAGCAGAGATCGGACAGGAGCCTCCTATGGCTACACCTTC.

The rearrangement links TRBV29-1 to TRBJ1-3, with D uncertain. Germline V gene data show CDR1 as SQVTM and CDR2 as ANQGSEA. V was shortened by 5 bases and J by 0 bases, with 8 bases between the two germline ends. The CDR3 loop spans 13 amino acids. The CDR3, as DNA: TGCAGCGTTCAAGCTTTCTCTGGAAACACCATATATTTT. The encoded protein is CSVQAFSGNTIYF. The whole variable domain, filled in from reference TRBV29-1 and TRBJ1-3, reads SAVISQKPSRDICQRGTSLTIQCQVDSQVTMMFWYRQQPGQSLTLIATANQGSEATYESGFVIDKFPISRPNLTFSTLTVSNMSPEDSSIYLCSVQAFSGNTIYFGEGSWLTVV.

In DNA, the CDR3 is TGTGCCAGCAGCGTCGAGACTCGTGGCAATGAGCAGTTCTTC. Its protein product is CASSVETRGNEQFF. The V call is TRBV11-2, the J call TRBJ2-1; D is unresolved. The CDR3 is 14 amino acids. Germline assignment: CDR1 SGHAT and CDR2 FQNNGV. V was pared by 5 bases and J by 6 bases, with 14 bases between.

The CDR3: CASSLTSGRYNEQFF. DNA of the CDR3: TGTGCCAGCAGCCTAACTAGCGGAAGATACAATGAGCAGTTCTTC. V and J are TRBV7-2 and TRBJ2-1, with 8 positions matching TRBD2. This CDR3 has 15 residues. V gave up 5 bases and J gave up 4 bases; unmatched junction bases: 7. CDR1 is SGHTA and CDR2 is FQGNSA in the germline V gene. Looking up the rest from reference TRBV7-2 and TRBJ2-1 gives the full variable domain: GAGVSQSPSNKVTEKGKDVELRCDPISGHTALYWYRQSLGQGLEFLIYFQGNSAPDKSGLPSDRFSAERTGGSVSTLTIQRTQQEDSAVYLCASSLTSGRYNEQFFGPGTRLTVL.

The CDR3 DNA sequence: TGTGCCAGCAGCCCTCGGACGGGAAACTCTGGAAACACCATATATTTT. Translation: CASSPRTGNSGNTIYF. V usage is TRBV9 and J usage is TRBJ1-3; no reliable D call. The CDR3 length is 16 residues. V lost 4 bases and J lost 0, with 14 bases in between. Germline CDR1 SGDLS, CDR2 YYNGEE.

V and J are TRBV3-1 (or the pseudogene TRBV3-2) and TRBJ1-1; 8 bases map to TRBD1. The CDR3 runs 13 residues. CDR1 and CDR2 from the germline V gene are LGHDT and YNNKEL (reference sequence). Trimming removed 0 bases from V and 11 bases from J; junction bases left unmatched: 5. The CDR3 DNA reads TGTGCCAGCAGCCAAGAAAAGGACAGGGTGGCTTTCTTT. Translation gives CASSQEKDRVAFF.

The chain couples TRBV24-1 to TRBJ2-2, with 10 bases aligning to TRBD2. The CDR3 covers 16 residues. The germline V gene encodes CDR1 KGHDR and CDR2 SFDVKD. V dropped 9 bases and J dropped 4; count of bases not matched to a gene: 10. CDR3 in DNA: TGTGCCACCTTCTGGGTAGCGGGGGGAATCACCGGGGAGCTGTTTTTT. Translated, it gives CATFWVAGGITGELFF.

V is TRBV4-1 and J is TRBJ2-5; 11 bases map to TRBD2. Trimming at V came to 4 bases and at J to 5 bases, leaving 6 bases not matched to a gene. The length of the CDR3 is 15 residues. Germline V lookup: CDR1 MGHRA, CDR2 YSYEKL. The DNA of the CDR3 is TGCGCCAGCAGCCCTTTGGGACTAGCGGTCGAGACCCAGTACTTC. Amino acid sequence: CASSPLGLAVETQYF.